The next 23 T cell receptor beta chains were all read from a single sample in a study of shared clonotypes between healthy human individuals. This table comes from immunoSEQ multiplex PCR, and its TCRdb copy is limited to in-frame clones, with some not included. Among approximately 500,000 clones, almost 97% were seen once, and the ten largest hold about 0.064%. Sequencing was performed on naive CD4+ T cells sorted from blood. The subset denotes: CD45RA+ positively selected. The receptors come from a woman aged 30 to 39 in good health.

The gene calls are TRBV19 and TRBJ2-3; maybe TRBD1 (6 bases). This CDR3 region has 14 residues. The germline V gene encodes CDR1 LNHDA and CDR2 SQIVND (reference sequence). Trimming took off 5 bases at V and 0 bases at J, with 9 bases between the two ends. The CDR3 protein is CASSDRSSTDTQYF. In DNA, the CDR3 is TGTGCCAGTAGTGACAGGTCTAGCACAGATACGCAGTATTTT.

This chain uses TRBV5-1 with TRBJ2-3; no definite D call. Trimming stripped 4 bases from V and 5 bases from J, with 5 bases between. The CDR3 is made up of 11 amino acids. Per germline, CDR1 SGHRS and CDR2 YFSETQ. In nucleotides, the CDR3 is TGCGCCAGCAGCGAAATAGATACGCAGTATTTT. It is translated as CASSEIDTQYF.

The chain employs TRBV11-2 and TRBJ2-7, with 12 bases matching TRBD2. With 5 bases clipped from V and 4 bases from J, the junction kept 6 bases outside the gene matches. This CDR3 spans 15 amino acids. Germline V lookup: CDR1 SGHAT, CDR2 FQNNGV. CDR3 sequence (DNA): TGTGCCAGCAGCCTGACTAGCGGGAGCCAGTACGAGCAGTACTTC. Translation: CASSLTSGSQYEQYF. Full variable domain (rest looked up from reference TRBV11-2 and TRBJ2-7): EAGVAQSPRYKIIEKRQSVAFWCNPISGHATLYWYQQILGQGPKLLIQFQNNGVVDDSQLPKDRFSAERLKGVDSTLKIQPAKLEDSAVYLCASSLTSGSQYEQYFGPGTRLTVT.

The rearrangement uses TRBV7-9 and TRBJ2-1; D is uncertain. The CDR3 consists of 11 residues. Trimming removed 2 bases at V and 7 bases at J, with 3 bases between. The germline CDR1 and CDR2 sequences are SEHNR and FQNEAQ (reference sequence). The CDR3 nucleotides are TGTGCCAGCAGCTTAAAAAATGAGCAGTTCTTC. The encoded protein is CASSLKNEQFF.

V usage is TRBV19 and J usage is TRBJ2-7, with a weak D call TRBD2 (5 bases). Trimming removed 1 base at V and 6 bases at J, with 13 bases between. Germline-derived CDR1 and CDR2 are LNHDA and SQIVND (reference sequence). This CDR3 comprises 14 residues. CDR3 sequence: CASSIVPGSGEQYF. As DNA, the CDR3 is TGTGCCAGTAGTATAGTTCCGGGATCGGGCGAGCAGTACTTC.

CDR3 sequence (DNA): TGTGCCAGTAGTATAGGAGGGACGGCGGCTAATTCACCCCTCCACTTT. This sequence encodes CASSIGGTAANSPLHF. The V gene is TRBV19, the J gene TRBJ1-6; the D gene is possibly TRBD1 (5 bases). There are 16 residues in the CDR3. The germline CDR1 and CDR2 sequences are LNHDA and SQIVND (reference sequence). V shed 1 base and J shed 6 bases, with 13 bases lying between them.

This chain links TRBV6-5 with TRBJ1-5, with a weak D call TRBD1 (6 bases). V lost 0 bases and J lost 11, with 20 bases in between. Germline CDR1 reads MNHEY; CDR2 reads SVGAGI. The CDR3 has 16 residues. The CDR3 DNA is TGTGCCAGCAGTTACTCGAAGGGAGGGCAGGGGAGGACCCAGCATTTT. This gives the protein CASSYSKGGQGRTQHF.

In regard to this clone: This same CDR3 is encoded by further DNA sequences in the sample. V gene TRBV28 combines with J gene TRBJ1-4; D gene unclear. Germline CDR1 reads MDHEN; CDR2 reads SYDVKM. V was shortened by 8 bases and J by 5 bases, with 9 bases between the two germline ends. The CDR3 loop spans 12 amino acids. The CDR3 here is CASRGGNEKLFF. In nucleotides, the CDR3 is TGTGCCAGCCGGGGAGGAAATGAAAAACTGTTTTTT.

The chain recombines TRBV28 with TRBJ1-3; 10 bases agree with TRBD1. Germline V gene lookup returns CDR1 MDHEN and CDR2 SYDVKM. The ends lost 7 bases at V and 2 bases at J; junction bases unmatched: 20. This CDR3 region has 20 residues. CDR3 amino acids: CASTDYFRDRGQKTGNTIYF. DNA for the CDR3: TGTGCCAGCACCGACTATTTTAGGGACAGGGGCCAAAAGACTGGAAACACCATATATTTT.

The genes are TRBV29-1 and TRBJ2-1; D gene ambiguous. CDR3 length: 12 amino acids. The ends were cut back, 2 bases at V and 4 bases at J, with 6 bases in the middle. From germline, CDR1 is SQVTM and CDR2 ANQGSEA. The CDR3 protein is CSVEPEYNEQFF. CDR3 nucleotides: TGCAGCGTTGAACCGGAGTACAATGAGCAGTTCTTC.

V gene TRBV18 combines with J gene TRBJ1-3, with 7 bases aligning to TRBD1. Germline CDR1 and CDR2: KGHSH and LQKENI. The CDR3 covers 15 residues. V shed 2 bases and J 0 bases; nucleotides not matched to a gene: 1. CDR3 protein: CASSPGTVSGNTIYF. Here the CDR3 DNA reads TGTGCCAGCTCACCAGGGACAGTCTCTGGAAACACCATATATTTT.

V usage is TRBV5-4 and J usage is TRBJ2-7; 8 nucleotides match TRBD2. The CDR3 runs to 14 residues. The J segment lost 8 bases and the V segment lost 1 base, leaving 8 bases of the junction unmatched. The germline gives CDR1 SGHNT, CDR2 YYREEE (reference sequence). CDR3 nucleotides: TGTGCCAGCAGCTTGACGGGAGGGGGAGGCAAGCAGTACTTC. Translation gives CASSLTGGGGKQYF.

Only one count was recorded for this clone. This chain uses TRBV15 with TRBJ2-7; no clear D gene. Looked up from germline, CDR1 is LNHNV and CDR2 is YYDKDF (reference sequence). V lost 0 bases and J lost 0, with 9 bases in between. CDR3 length: 15 amino acids. This chain's CDR3 is CATSREISSSYEQYF. CDR3 nucleotide sequence: TGTGCCACCAGCAGAGAGATCAGTAGCTCCTACGAGCAGTACTTC.

V and J are TRBV2 and TRBJ2-5; D is ambiguous. The CDR3 is made up of 13 amino acids. With 4 bases removed from V and 2 bases from J, the gap between germline ends came to 8 bases. Germline CDR1 and CDR2: SNHLY and FYNNEI. CDR3 amino acids: CASSGAGQETQYF. DNA of the CDR3: TGTGCCAGCAGTGGAGCAGGACAAGAGACCCAGTACTTC.

The chain links TRBV6-5 to TRBJ1-2; D may be TRBD1 (5 bases). The V end lost 0 bases, the J end lost 8 bases, and 10 bases lay between the germline ends. Germline V gene lookup returns CDR1 MNHEY and CDR2 SVGAGI. The length of the CDR3 is 13 residues. DNA of the CDR3: TGTGCCAGCAGTTACTCACGGGGGTCCGGCTACACCTTC. This translates into CASSYSRGSGYTF.

The chain combines TRBV6-5 with TRBJ1-3; D not certain. CDR1 and CDR2 from the germline V gene are MNHEY and SVGAGI. Deletions cut 4 bases from V and 0 bases from J, with 10 bases between. The length of the CDR3 is 15 residues. DNA for the CDR3: TGTGCCAGCAGTTTTGGACGGAGCTCTGGAAACACCATATATTTT. It specifies CASSFGRSSGNTIYF.

This chain connects TRBV25-1 to TRBJ2-7; no clear D gene. V was trimmed by 2 bases and J by 1 base, leaving 12 bases between them. CDR1 MGHDK and CDR2 SYGVNS come from the germline V gene. This CDR3 spans 15 amino acids. In DNA, the CDR3 is TGTGCCAGCAGTGAAGTGGACCTAGATTCCTACGAGCAGTACTTC. Amino acid sequence: CASSEVDLDSYEQYF.

The rearrangement links TRBV19 to TRBJ2-3, with TRBD2 identical over 14 bases. The CDR3 totals 17 residues. Per the germline V gene, CDR1 is LNHDA and CDR2 is SQIVND (reference sequence). V shed 4 bases, J shed 2 bases, and the junction held 5 bases outside the gene matches. CDR3 nucleotide sequence: TGTGCCAGTAGTAATCCGGGACTAGCGGGAGACACAGATACGCAGTATTTT. Amino acids: CASSNPGLAGDTDTQYF.

V and J are TRBV5-1 and TRBJ1-1, with D perhaps TRBD1 (6 bases). CDR3 size: 16 residues. Looked up from germline, CDR1 is SGHRS and CDR2 is YFSETQ. The ends were cut back, 4 bases at V and 5 bases at J, with 21 bases in the middle. CDR3 nucleotides: TGCGCCAGCAGCCCGGCGGGGGGCCCCATAGGGACTGAAGCTTTCTTT. Encoded protein: CASSPAGGPIGTEAFF.

The rearrangement joins TRBV5-1 to TRBJ1-1, with 7 bases matching TRBD1. V trimming: 3 bases; J trimming: 2 bases; junction bases outside the gene matches: 4. Germline V gives CDR1 SGHRS, CDR2 YFSETQ. The CDR3 length is 14 residues. The CDR3 coding sequence is TGCGCCAGCAGCTGGGGGACAGAAAACACTGAAGCTTTCTTT. Translation: CASSWGTENTEAFF.

This chain joins TRBV30 and TRBJ2-1; TRBD2 matches 13 bases. Germline V gene lookup returns CDR1 GTSNPN and CDR2 SVGIG (reference sequence). CDR3 length equals 16 residues. J lost 8 bases, V lost 2 bases, and 9 bases had no gene match. CDR3 loop: CAWSPLTSGRAYEQFF. The DNA for the CDR3 is TGTGCCTGGAGTCCGCTAACTAGCGGGAGGGCATATGAGCAGTTCTTC.

V gene TRBV28 combines with J gene TRBJ2-1; 14 bases agree with TRBD2. Per germline, CDR1 MDHEN and CDR2 SYDVKM. Trimming cost V 4 bases and J 0 bases; bases outside gene matches: 5. The CDR3 length is 18 residues. The CDR3 here is CASSSTGLAGVSYNEQFF. CDR3 in DNA: TGTGCCAGCAGTTCAACGGGACTAGCGGGAGTCTCCTACAATGAGCAGTTCTTC.

This rearrangement joins TRBV28 to TRBJ1-4, with D perhaps matching TRBD1 (5 bases). Per the germline V gene, CDR1 is MDHEN and CDR2 is SYDVKM. The CDR3 runs to 12 residues. Trimming left V 6 bases short and J 8 bases short, with 10 bases between. Here the CDR3 reads CASRGAGEKLFF. CDR3 nucleotides: TGTGCCAGCAGAGGGGCAGGGGAAAAACTGTTTTTT.